One and the same sample provided the 17 T cell receptor beta chains below, sequenced in a study of blood T cells in healthy people across ages. Combining a sample-barcoded 5' primer with a J-beta primer mix, a second PCR ran for about 6 to 12 cycles. MiXCR, applied by TCRdb to the 5' RACE reads, yields one record per CDR3 protein. The table includes approximately 800,000 distinct CDR3 sequences, 25% detected once. These same data were also listed under a study on T cells of mothers and their children.

The sample was blood. These receptors all come from a boy aged 5-17 years in good health.

The chain joins TRBV5-6 to TRBJ2-5, with 7 bases lining up with TRBD1. After removal of 5 bases from V and 9 bases from J, the junction contained 19 bases not matched to a gene. This CDR3 is built from 16 residues. Germline CDR1 reads SGHDT; CDR2 reads YYEEEE. CDR3 loop: CASSVTPMGQPGAQYF. The CDR3 DNA is TGTGCCAGCAGTGTTACCCCTATGGGACAGCCAGGTGCCCAGTACTTC. The variable domain in full, with the rest retrieved from reference TRBV5-6 and TRBJ2-5, is DAGVTQSPTHLIKTRGQQVTLRCSPKSGHDTVSWYQQALGQGPQFIFQYYEEEERQRGNFPDRFSGHQFPNYSSELNVNALLLGDSALYLCASSVTPMGQPGAQYFGPGTRLLVL.

The rearrangement uses TRBV7-9 and TRBJ2-1; TRBD2 agrees at 8 bases. V trimming: 1 base; J trimming: 6 bases; junction bases outside the gene matches: 5. The CDR3 has 15 amino acids. CDR1 and CDR2 from the germline V gene are SEHNR and FQNEAQ (reference sequence). CDR3 in DNA: TGTGCCAGCAGCTTAGGGGGAGCGGGAGCCAATGAGCAGTTCTTC. This codes for CASSLGGAGANEQFF.

J is TRBJ2-5 and V is TRBV19; D is possibly TRBD1 or TRBD2 (5 bases each). The CDR3 runs 14 residues. The germline V and J ends were trimmed by 5 bases and 1 base, with 11 bases remaining between them. In germline, CDR1 is LNHDA, CDR2 SQIVND (reference sequence). CDR3 protein: CASSFTGTQETQYF. For the CDR3, the DNA is TGTGCCAGTAGTTTTACCGGGACCCAAGAGACCCAGTACTTC.

This clonotype was recorded a few times. This chain uses TRBV10-3 with TRBJ1-2; no reliable D call. Germline V gene lookup returns CDR1 ENHRY and CDR2 SYGVKD. There are 14 residues in the CDR3. The V end lost 4 bases, the J end lost 4 bases, and 13 bases lay between the germline ends. CDR3 residues: CAISGPQLSYGYTF. The CDR3 DNA reads TGTGCCATCAGTGGGCCACAGTTGAGCTATGGCTACACCTTC.

Comment on this clonotype: Because the CDR3 is missing its conserved closing phenylalanine or tryptophan, this is likely a read error. The chain joins TRBV7-2 to TRBJ2-5; D tentatively fits TRBD1 or TRBD2 (6 bases each). The V gene's germline CDR1 is SGHTA and CDR2 FQGNSA. The CDR3 has 14 residues. Trimming removed 3 bases at V and 4 bases at J, with 12 bases between. CDR3 sequence (DNA): TGTGCCAGCAGCTTCGGGGGCAACCGAGAGACCCAGTACCTC. It codes for CASSFGGNRETQYL.

This clonotype has only a few counts. The chain carries TRBV4-3 and TRBJ2-5, with 10 positions matching TRBD2. The J call may not be correct, given that the DNA end is closer to TRBJ2-7. The CDR3 consists of 15 residues. CDR1 is LGHNA and CDR2 is YSLEER in the germline V gene. The CDR3 protein is CASSQLFSGRHEQYF. The CDR3, as DNA: TGCGCCAGCAGCCAATTGTTTAGCGGGAGGCACGAGCAGTACTTC.

This clonotype is a singleton in its sample. This rearrangement joins TRBV6-2 or TRBV6-3 to TRBJ2-7; 9 nucleotides line up with TRBD1. The germline CDR1 and CDR2 sequences are MNHEY and SVGEGT. The CDR3 loop spans 12 amino acids. V shed 8 bases and J 12 bases; nucleotides not matched to a gene: 11. CDR3 region: CASSQGARMRYF. The CDR3 nucleotides are TGTGCCAGCTCACAGGGGGCCCGTATGCGGTACTTC.

The chain joins TRBV7-6 to TRBJ1-4, with TRBD1 as a possible D gene (5 bases). Germline V gene lookup returns CDR1 SGHVS and CDR2 FNYEAQ. Trimming cost V 1 base and J 10 bases, with 10 bases left between them. The CDR3 runs 13 residues. The CDR3 sequence: CASSLVPQGKLFF. The CDR3 DNA reads as TGTGCCAGCAGCTTAGTTCCTCAGGGAAAACTGTTTTTT. The full variable domain, with the rest looked up from reference TRBV7-6 and TRBJ1-4, is GAGVSQSPRYKVTKRGQDVALRCDPISGHVSLYWYRQALGQGPEFLTYFNYEAQQDKSGLPNDRFSAERPEGSISTLTIQRTEQRDSAMYRCASSLVPQGKLFFGSGTQLSVL.

The rearrangement links TRBV7-2 to TRBJ2-1; D possibly corresponds to TRBD1 (5 bases). The germline gives CDR1 SGHTA, CDR2 FQGNSA. The CDR3 is 15 residues long. Trimming removed 5 bases at V and 0 bases at J, with 11 bases between. The CDR3 DNA reads as TGTGCCAGCAGCGCGGACAAGAGCTCCTACAATGAGCAGTTCTTC. This gives the protein CASSADKSSYNEQFF. The entire variable domain, with the rest obtained from reference TRBV7-2 and TRBJ2-1, is as follows: GAGVSQSPSNKVTEKGKDVELRCDPISGHTALYWYRQSLGQGLEFLIYFQGNSAPDKSGLPSDRFSAERTGGSVSTLTIQRTQQEDSAVYLCASSADKSSYNEQFFGPGTRLTVL.

The CDR3 is CASSQSTTGTEMYEQYF. The CDR3 coding sequence is TGCGCCAGCAGCCAGAGTACGACCGGGACAGAGATGTACGAGCAGTACTTC. The genes are TRBV4-3 and TRBJ2-7; 7 nucleotides match TRBD1. The CDR3 sequence is 17 residues long. The V and J ends lost 3 bases and 4 bases, in that order; junction bases with no gene match: 15. Germline V gene data show CDR1 as LGHNA and CDR2 as YSLEER.

V gene TRBV20-1 combines with J gene TRBJ2-7; possible D gene TRBD2, 5 bases. The CDR3 loop spans 13 amino acids. V gave up 2 bases and J gave up 5 bases, with 13 bases separating them. From germline, CDR1 is DFQATT and CDR2 SNEGSKA (reference sequence). The CDR3 sequence is CSARMGLEDEQYF. The CDR3 nucleotides read TGCAGTGCTAGAATGGGGTTGGAGGACGAGCAGTACTTC.

This clonotype showed up just a few times. The gene calls are TRBV4-3 and TRBJ2-5; possible D gene TRBD2, 5 bases. The tail of the sequence fits TRBJ2-7 better, so the J call may be wrong. Germline CDR1 and CDR2: LGHNA and YSLEER. CDR3 size: 16 residues. CDR3 loop: CASSQDRGSTTYEQYF. CDR3 in DNA: TGCGCCAGCAGCCAAGATCGAGGGTCAACGACCTACGAGCAGTACTTC.

This clonotype was counted between two and nine times. The chain joins TRBV19 to TRBJ1-2, with TRBD1 matching 8 bases. The CDR3 spans 14 residues. V gave up 4 bases and J gave up 5 bases; unmatched junction bases: 6. Germline loops: CDR1 LNHDA, CDR2 SQIVND (reference sequence). The CDR3 DNA sequence: TGTGCCAGTAGTACACCGGGACAGGAATATGGCTACACCTTC. It codes for CASSTPGQEYGYTF. The whole variable domain, filled in from reference TRBV19 and TRBJ1-2, reads DGGITQSPKYLFRKEGQNVTLSCEQNLNHDAMYWYRQDPGQGLRLIYYSQIVNDFQKGDIAEGYSVSREKKESFPLTVTSAQKNPTAFYLCASSTPGQEYGYTFGSGTRLTVV.

The rearrangement links TRBV28 to TRBJ2-5; D is perhaps TRBD1 (5 bases). The germline V and J ends were trimmed by 6 bases and 7 bases, with 21 bases remaining between them. CDR1 is MDHEN and CDR2 is SYDVKM in the germline V gene. The CDR3 loop spans 15 amino acids. The CDR3 here is CASRQYGATEVTQYF. The CDR3 bases are TGTGCCAGCAGGCAATATGGGGCGACGGAAGTGACCCAGTACTTC.

Concerning this clonotype itself: A junction boundary mismatches the germline segment, possibly from a read error. The CDR3 is CASRRVGLMDYGYTF. For the CDR3, the DNA is TGTGCCAGCAGAAGAGTCGGGTTGATGGACTACGGCTACACCTTC. The chain carries TRBV27 and TRBJ1-2; the D is unclear. This CDR3 is 15 amino acids long. Germline V gene data show CDR1 as MNHEY and CDR2 as SMNVEV (reference sequence).

This clonotype has more than one count but fewer than ten. V usage is TRBV4-3 and J usage is TRBJ2-1, with 9 bases matching TRBD2. Gene TRBJ2-5 matches the end of the DNA better, so the J call may be wrong. This CDR3 has 17 amino acids. Germline V gene lookup returns CDR1 LGHNA and CDR2 YSLEER. CDR3 in amino acids: CASSQDRWREGRETQYF. CDR3 coding DNA: TGCGCCAGCAGCCAAGATCGCTGGCGGGAGGGACGGGAGACCCAGTACTTC.

There are a few counts of this clonotype. The rearrangement joins TRBV9 to TRBJ1-3; perhaps TRBD1 as D (6 bases). V lost 4 bases and J lost 2, with 13 bases in between. The germline CDR1 and CDR2 sequences are SGDLS and YYNGEE. The CDR3 has 15 residues. CDR3 sequence: CASSPRTVTGNTIYF. The CDR3 DNA reads TGTGCCAGCAGCCCCCGGACAGTAACTGGAAACACCATATATTTT.